These 12 T cell receptor beta chains came from one sample sequenced in a study of beta chain features in type 1 diabetes. These receptors are not linked to any known antigen. The investigators reverse transcribed all of the isolated RNA, so they sequenced expressed TCRB transcripts. Assay: immunoSEQ multiplex PCR; the TCRdb copy retains only in-frame clones and omits some. Of tens of thousands of clones listed, roughly half are singletons. Study results and limitations: Moderate but significant shortening of TCRB CDR3s was recorded in all four CD4+ subsets from Type 1 diabetes patients.

Specimen: Tregs from blood. These receptors all stem from a woman aged 40 to 49 with type 1 diabetes.

The rearrangement joins TRBV19 to TRBJ2-7; 7 bases match TRBD1. CDR1 LNHDA and CDR2 SQIVND come from the germline V gene (reference sequence). The trim removed 6 bases at V and 4 bases at J, leaving 12 bases unmatched. The CDR3 runs to 15 residues. The CDR3, as DNA: TGTGCCAGTAGCCCAAGCGAGGGGGCGCGATACGAGCAGTACTTC. It is translated as CASSPSEGARYEQYF.

The chain joins TRBV6-5 to TRBJ2-2; 8 nucleotides align to TRBD2. Looked up from germline, CDR1 is MNHEY and CDR2 is SVGAGI. V was pared by 5 bases and J by 7 bases, with 0 bases of the junction left unmatched. CDR3 size: 12 residues. The CDR3 DNA sequence: TGTGCCAGCAGTCGGGGGGGCGGGGAGCTGTTTTTT. It translates to CASSRGGGELFF.

Comment on this clone: One junction end disagrees with the germline gene, perhaps due to a read error. V is TRBV7-9 and J is TRBJ1-1; no reliable D call. Germline lookup yields CDR1 SEHNR and CDR2 FQNEAQ (reference sequence). CDR3 length: 13 residues. CDR3 nucleotides: TGTGCCAGCAGCTTAGAAGAGGGCAATTCGATCCCATTT. Amino acids: CASSLEEGNSIPF.

The sample holds one count of this clone. The chain links TRBV7-8 to TRBJ1-1, with a possible D match to TRBD1 (6 bases). The germline V and J ends were trimmed by 3 bases and 2 bases, with 10 bases remaining between them. The CDR3 contains 14 residues. CDR1 SGHVS and CDR2 FQNEAQ come from the germline V gene. The CDR3 reads CASSFRDINTEAFF. The CDR3 nucleotides are TGTGCCAGCAGCTTCCGGGACATAAACACTGAAGCTTTCTTT.

The chain recombines TRBV5-8 with TRBJ1-4; 9 bases agree with TRBD1. Germline-derived CDR1 and CDR2 are SGHTS and YDEGEE. The CDR3 consists of 16 residues. The V segment lost 0 bases and the J segment 0 bases; nucleotides outside the gene matches: 0. Here the CDR3 DNA reads TGTGCCAGCAGCTTGGGGACAGGGGCAACTAATGAAAAACTGTTTTTT. This gives the protein CASSLGTGATNEKLFF.

The gene calls are TRBV7-9 and TRBJ2-7; D is uncertain. The CDR3 consists of 12 residues. With 2 bases removed from V and 3 bases from J, the gap between germline ends came to 5 bases. CDR1 is SEHNR and CDR2 is FQNEAQ in the germline V gene (reference sequence). The CDR3 reads CASSLSLYEQYF. CDR3 DNA sequence: TGTGCCAGCAGCTTATCCCTCTACGAGCAGTACTTC.

The chain is built from TRBV5-1 and TRBJ1-2, with TRBD1 as a possible D gene (5 bases). The germline gives CDR1 SGHRS, CDR2 YFSETQ. CDR3 length: 13 amino acids. V lost 5 bases and J 4 bases, leaving 12 bases between the germline ends. CDR3 in DNA: TGCGCCAGCAGGAAAGGGACTGGCTATGGCTACACCTTC. Its translation: CASRKGTGYGYTF.

This clone was seen once. V usage is TRBV18 and J usage is TRBJ1-1; 9 bases agree with TRBD1. The CDR3 spans 14 residues. The germline CDR1 and CDR2 sequences are KGHSH and LQKENI. J lost 5 bases, V lost 3 bases, and 4 bases had no gene match. The chain's CDR3 is CASSPRDRATEAFF. The CDR3 nucleotides are TGTGCCAGCTCACCGAGGGACAGGGCGACTGAAGCTTTCTTT.

This clone has only a few counts. The chain joins TRBV7-2 to TRBJ2-5; no definite D call. Germline-derived CDR1 and CDR2 are SGHTA and FQGNSA. V lost 5 bases and J 5 bases, leaving 12 bases between the germline ends. There are 13 residues in the CDR3. Written as DNA, the CDR3 is TGTGCCAGCAGCCCTGGAGAGTGGGAGACCCAGTACTTC. Translating it yields CASSPGEWETQYF. The full variable domain, rest sourced from reference TRBV7-2 and TRBJ2-5, is GAGVSQSPSNKVTEKGKDVELRCDPISGHTALYWYRQSLGQGLEFLIYFQGNSAPDKSGLPSDRFSAERTGGSVSTLTIQRTQQEDSAVYLCASSPGEWETQYFGPGTRLLVL.

This chain joins TRBV5-1 and TRBJ1-3; D remains ambiguous. The length of the CDR3 is 15 residues. Germline assignment: CDR1 SGHRS and CDR2 YFSETQ. Trimming stripped 0 bases from V and 0 bases from J, with 7 bases between. CDR3 DNA sequence: TGCGCCAGCAGCTTGGGACAACTCTCTGGAAACACCATATATTTT. Its protein is CASSLGQLSGNTIYF.

V and J are TRBV4-1 and TRBJ2-1; D is unclear. The V and J ends lost 2 bases and 7 bases respectively, with 18 bases between them. CDR3 length: 16 amino acids. Germline V gives CDR1 MGHRA, CDR2 YSYEKL. The CDR3 DNA reads TGCGCCAGCAGCCAATCCCCTTTGGTGGCCAGGAATGAGCAGTTCTTC. This sequence encodes CASSQSPLVARNEQFF.

The chain links TRBV27 to TRBJ2-2; 8 bases agree with TRBD1. V was pared by 4 bases and J by 0 bases, with 4 bases of the junction left unmatched. The CDR3 totals 16 residues. Germline CDR1 is MNHEY and CDR2 is SMNVEV (reference sequence). The CDR3 DNA sequence: TGTGCCAGCAGTTCACCGACAGGGGCGAACACCGGGGAGCTGTTTTTT. Translating it yields CASSSPTGANTGELFF.